Shown below are 20 T cell receptor beta chains from a single sample sequenced in a study of T cells in localized non-small cell lung cancer. Profiling relied on immunoSEQ multiplex PCR, and the TCRdb table lists in-frame clones only, not all of them. Of fewer than 95,000 clones listed, roughly 90% are singletons. Specimen: PBMCs, collected before any cancer treatment. The receptors were gathered from a woman aged 35 to 69 with stage II squamous cell lung carcinoma.

The V call is TRBV19, the J call TRBJ1-2; TRBD1 matches 8 bases. Germline values: CDR1 LNHDA, CDR2 SQIVND (reference sequence). This CDR3 region has 14 residues. V lost 7 bases and J lost 1; bases outside the gene matches: 5. This CDR3 reads CASTRQGINYGYTF. The CDR3 DNA follows: TGTGCCAGTACCCGACAGGGGATTAACTATGGCTACACCTTC. The entire variable domain, with the rest obtained from reference TRBV19 and TRBJ1-2, is as follows: DGGITQSPKYLFRKEGQNVTLSCEQNLNHDAMYWYRQDPGQGLRLIYYSQIVNDFQKGDIAEGYSVSREKKESFPLTVTSAQKNPTAFYLCASTRQGINYGYTFGSGTRLTVV.

This sequence joins TRBV6-1 and TRBJ1-4, with D uncertain. The CDR3 has 14 amino acids. Trimming took 4 bases from V and 4 from J, leaving 10 bases between them. Germline V gene sequence: CDR1 MNHNS, CDR2 SASEGT. As DNA, the CDR3 is TGTGCCAGCAGTGGAGGACCGCGTAATGAAAAACTGTTTTTT. It is translated as CASSGGPRNEKLFF.

This chain joins TRBV7-2 and TRBJ1-5; D is unclear. From germline, CDR1 is SGHTA and CDR2 FQGNSA. CDR3 length equals 16 residues. Trimming left V 4 bases short and J 2 bases short, with 15 bases between. The CDR3: CASSSRGADGNQPQHF. As DNA, the CDR3 is TGTGCCAGCAGCTCCCGGGGAGCGGACGGCAATCAGCCCCAGCATTTT.

The chain is built from TRBV7-9 and TRBJ1-1; the D is unclear. Germline V gives CDR1 SEHNR, CDR2 FQNEAQ (reference sequence). CDR3 length: 11 amino acids. Trimming took off 7 bases at V and 5 bases at J, with 8 bases between the two ends. The CDR3 reads CASTWETEAFF. The DNA of the CDR3 is TGTGCCAGCACCTGGGAGACTGAAGCTTTCTTT.

V gene TRBV29-1 combines with J gene TRBJ1-2; D might be TRBD1 (6 bases). Germline V gene lookup returns CDR1 SQVTM and CDR2 ANQGSEA. The CDR3 length is 15 residues. V lost 7 bases, J lost 3 bases, and 21 bases lay in between. The DNA for the CDR3 is TGCAGCGCCACCGAGGGGGGGGGTGGTGACTATGGCTACACCTTC. It is translated as CSATEGGGGDYGYTF.

The gene calls are TRBV5-1 and TRBJ2-2, with TRBD1 matching over 8 bases. Germline CDR1 SGHRS, CDR2 YFSETQ. The V gene end was trimmed by 1 base and the J gene end by 2 bases; junction bases not matched to a gene: 7. This CDR3 has 17 amino acids. CDR3 sequence reads: CASSLMPDRGNTGELFF. In DNA, the CDR3 is TGCGCCAGCAGCTTGATGCCAGACAGGGGTAACACCGGGGAGCTGTTTTTT.

This clone came up a few times. The V call is TRBV4-2, the J call TRBJ1-2, with D perhaps matching TRBD1 (5 bases). The CDR3 sequence is 16 residues long. Germline CDR1 reads LGHNA; CDR2 reads YNFKEQ. V was clipped by 0 bases and J by 0 bases, with 11 bases between them. CDR3 sequence (DNA): TGTGCCAGCAGCCAAGATGCAGGGCTGTCTAACTATGGCTACACCTTC. This sequence encodes CASSQDAGLSNYGYTF.

The chain links TRBV7-2 to TRBJ2-7; TRBD2 aligns across 8 bases. The germline V gene has CDR1 SGHTA and CDR2 FQGNSA. V lost 6 bases and J lost 3; bases outside the gene matches: 7. The CDR3 has 14 amino acids. CDR3 nucleotides: TGTGCCAGCAGTCCCGGGACTAGGAACTACGAGCAGTACTTC. Its translation: CASSPGTRNYEQYF.

The chain couples TRBV5-1 to TRBJ1-1; 8 nucleotides line up with TRBD1. CDR3 length: 14 amino acids. The ends lost 1 base at V and 5 bases at J; junction bases unmatched: 4. Germline CDR1 SGHRS, CDR2 YFSETQ. CDR3 bases: TGCGCCAGCAGCTTGATGACAGGGGAAACTGAAGCTTTCTTT. It is translated as CASSLMTGETEAFF. Full variable domain (outside the CDR3, taken from reference TRBV5-1 and TRBJ1-1): KAGVTQTPRYLIKTRGQQVTLSCSPISGHRSVSWYQQTPGQGLQFLFEYFSETQRNKGNFPGRFSGRQFSNSRSEMNVSTLELGDSALYLCASSLMTGETEAFFGQGTRLTVV.

The genes are TRBV6-5 and TRBJ1-6; 11 bases agree with TRBD1. The CDR3 is 14 residues long. Germline V gene data show CDR1 as MNHEY and CDR2 as SVGAGI. Trimming cost V 5 bases and J 9 bases; bases outside gene matches: 3. The CDR3 coding sequence is TGTGCCAGCAGTCGGGACAGGGGGAGTTCACCCCTCCACTTT. Protein: CASSRDRGSSPLHF.

The J gene is TRBJ2-2, the V gene TRBV5-4; 8 nucleotides align to TRBD2. The germline gives CDR1 SGHNT, CDR2 YYREEE (reference sequence). J gave up 6 bases and V 3 bases, and 7 bases lay outside the gene matches. The CDR3 is made up of 15 amino acids. CDR3 region: CASSSPGGAAGELFF. In DNA form, the CDR3 reads TGTGCCAGCAGCTCTCCCGGGGGGGCGGCCGGGGAGCTGTTTTTT.

The chain is built from TRBV19 and TRBJ1-5; 8 nucleotides line up with TRBD1. Germline CDR1 reads LNHDA; CDR2 reads SQIVND (reference sequence). The trim removed 4 bases at V and 3 bases at J, leaving 5 bases unmatched. The CDR3 sequence is 15 residues long. CDR3 residues: CASSRDRPINQPQHF. Here the CDR3 DNA reads TGTGCCAGTAGTAGGGACAGGCCGATCAATCAGCCCCAGCATTTT.

As for this clone: Other DNA sequences in the sample encode the same CDR3. V gene TRBV27 combines with J gene TRBJ2-6; D unclear. This CDR3 has 13 amino acids. Between the trimmed V and J ends, which lost 3 bases and 4 bases, there was a span of 4 bases. Germline V gene sequence: CDR1 MNHEY, CDR2 SMNVEV (reference sequence). CDR3 nucleotide sequence: TGTGCCAGCAGTTTGTCCGGGGCCAACGTCCTGACTTTC. Its protein is CASSLSGANVLTF.

The V and J genes are TRBV6-6 and TRBJ1-1; TRBD1 is a possible D gene (6 bases). Germline-derived CDR1 and CDR2 are MNHNY and SVGAGI (reference sequence). The length of the CDR3 is 14 residues. The V and J ends lost 2 bases and 2 bases respectively, with 9 bases between them. The CDR3 loop reads CASSYGGSNTEAFF. CDR3 bases: TGTGCCAGCAGTTACGGGGGCTCCAACACTGAAGCTTTCTTT.

This chain joins TRBV5-1 and TRBJ2-1; possible D gene TRBD2, 6 bases. The CDR3 extends over 14 amino acids. Germline values: CDR1 SGHRS, CDR2 YFSETQ. Trimming cost V 1 base and J 6 bases, with 11 bases left between them. The CDR3, as DNA: TGCGCCAGCAGCTTGACTAGCCAGGGCAATGAGCAGTTCTTC. Its protein product is CASSLTSQGNEQFF.

The chain employs TRBV15 and TRBJ1-3; D is uncertain. This CDR3 contains 17 residues. Looked up from germline, CDR1 is LNHNV and CDR2 is YYDKDF (reference sequence). Trimming took 2 bases from V and 3 from J, leaving 17 bases between them. The chain's CDR3 is CATSRKLHREVGNTIYF. CDR3 nucleotides: TGTGCCACCAGCAGAAAGCTCCACCGGGAGGTTGGAAACACCATATATTTT.

The chain has TRBV15 and TRBJ2-7; D uncertain. The CDR3 runs to 13 residues. CDR1 LNHNV and CDR2 YYDKDF come from the germline V gene (reference sequence). V lost 1 base and J 6 bases, leaving 10 bases between the germline ends. The CDR3 region has the DNA TGTGCCACCAGCAGAGGAGGATCAGCCGAGCAGTACTTC. Its translation is CATSRGGSAEQYF.

J is TRBJ2-1 and V is TRBV5-1; possible D gene TRBD2, 6 bases. V was clipped by 1 base and J by 5 bases, with 13 bases between them. Germline V gives CDR1 SGHRS, CDR2 YFSETQ. The CDR3 length is 15 residues. Written as DNA, the CDR3 is TGCGCCAGCAGCTTGACGGCAGGGAGGCACAATGAGCAGTTCTTC. It yields the protein CASSLTAGRHNEQFF. The entire variable domain, with the rest obtained from reference TRBV5-1 and TRBJ2-1, is as follows: KAGVTQTPRYLIKTRGQQVTLSCSPISGHRSVSWYQQTPGQGLQFLFEYFSETQRNKGNFPGRFSGRQFSNSRSEMNVSTLELGDSALYLCASSLTAGRHNEQFFGPGTRLTVL.

The rearrangement joins TRBV14 to TRBJ2-2; 7 nucleotides align to TRBD1. The CDR3 consists of 18 residues. Germline V lookup: CDR1 SGHDN, CDR2 FVKESK. The V and J ends lost 0 bases and 6 bases, in that order; junction bases with no gene match: 13. Written as DNA, the CDR3 is TGTGCCAGCAGCCAAGATGTCTGGATCCAGACAGGGCCCGGGGAGCTGTTTTTT. It encodes CASSQDVWIQTGPGELFF.

The chain has TRBV5-8 and TRBJ1-1; TRBD1 aligns across 9 bases. Germline V gene sequence: CDR1 SGHTS, CDR2 YDEGEE. V shed 4 bases and J 4 bases; nucleotides not matched to a gene: 5. The CDR3 sequence is 14 residues long. Here the CDR3 reads CASSRDRGSTEAFF. CDR3 sequence (DNA): TGTGCCAGCAGCCGCGACAGGGGGAGCACTGAAGCTTTCTTT. The full variable domain, in which reference TRBV5-8 and TRBJ1-1 provide the parts outside the CDR3, is EAGVTQSPTHLIKTRGQQATLRCSPISGHTSVYWYQQALGLGLQFLLWYDEGEERNRGNFPPRFSGRQFPNYSSELNVNALELEDSALYLCASSRDRGSTEAFFGQGTRLTVV.